Presented here are 29 T cell receptor beta chains from one specimen sequenced in a study of vaccination and CD4 T cells after COVID-19. The Oncomine TCR Beta short-read assay generated sequence data from the DNA of cultured CD4+ T cells. TCRdb used MiXCR to reprocess the PCR reads, holding one entry per CDR3 protein. The repertoire includes around 12,000 distinct CDR3 sequences, 30% to 45% of them detected once, and about 16% sits in the top ten. These receptors are not linked to any known antigen. Treatment indicated: approximately 11-day PBMC culture with coronavirus spike peptide pools or control peptides (ViraFEST assay). Specimen: cultured CD4+ T cells from blood. These TCRs come from a human donor with COVID-19.

A few counts support this clonotype. The chain joins TRBV28 to TRBJ1-1, with a tentative D call TRBD1 (5 bases). V dropped 7 bases and J dropped 0 bases, with 18 bases sitting between them. There are 16 residues in the CDR3. The germline CDR1 and CDR2 sequences are MDHEN and SYDVKM. CDR3 in amino acids: CASKQARSRMNTEAFF. CDR3 DNA sequence: TGTGCCAGCAAACAGGCCCGGTCCAGGATGAACACTGAAGCTTTCTTT.

The genes are TRBV6-2 or TRBV6-3 and TRBJ1-1; D unresolved. The CDR3 spans 14 residues. Looked up from germline, CDR1 is MNHEY and CDR2 is SVGEGT. Trimming took off 5 bases at V and 4 bases at J, with 14 bases between the two ends. The CDR3 nucleotides are TGTGCCAGCAGTGGCCGGAAGGGCGGCACTGAAGCTTTCTTT. Residues: CASSGRKGGTEAFF.

This chain connects TRBV5-1 to TRBJ2-1, with 8 bases lining up with TRBD2. V lost 5 bases, J lost 5 bases, and 6 bases stayed unmatched. Germline V gene data show CDR1 as SGHRS and CDR2 as YFSETQ. CDR3 length: 14 amino acids. In DNA form, the CDR3 reads TGCGCCAGCAGTTTAGGACTAGCAAACAATGAGCAGTTCTTC. Translated, it gives CASSLGLANNEQFF.

This chain joins TRBV2 and TRBJ2-5; D may be TRBD2 (6 bases). Trimming removed 5 bases from V and 1 base from J, with 11 bases in between. From germline, CDR1 is SNHLY and CDR2 FYNNEI. The CDR3 has 14 amino acids. This CDR3 is CASSRAGSQETQYF. DNA for the CDR3: TGTGCCAGCAGTCGCGCGGGGAGCCAAGAGACCCAGTACTTC.

A single count supports this clonotype. This sequence joins TRBV2 and TRBJ2-6; tentatively, D is TRBD2 (5 bases). This CDR3 has 14 residues. In germline, CDR1 is SNHLY, CDR2 FYNNEI. Written as DNA, the CDR3 is TGTGTCACAGCTGGGAGCTCTGGGGCCAACGTCCTGACTTTC. It encodes CVTAGSSGANVLTF.

The rearrangement joins TRBV2 to TRBJ1-1; D remains ambiguous. Trimming removed 6 bases at V and 1 base at J, with 6 bases between. CDR1 and CDR2 (germline): SNHLY, FYNNEI. The CDR3 sequence is 12 residues long. The CDR3 is CASSLGNTEAFF. The CDR3 DNA is TGTGCCAGCAGCTTAGGGAACACTGAAGCTTTCTTT.

The gene calls are TRBV11-2 and TRBJ1-1, with 8 bases identical to TRBD1. Germline CDR1 is SGHAT and CDR2 is FQNNGV. The CDR3 length is 13 residues. Trimming removed 1 base from V and 8 bases from J; junction bases left unmatched: 3. The CDR3 spells CASSLGTGFEAFF. The CDR3 nucleotides are TGTGCCAGCAGCTTAGGGACAGGGTTCGAAGCTTTCTTT. The whole variable domain, filled in from reference TRBV11-2 and TRBJ1-1, reads EAGVAQSPRYKIIEKRQSVAFWCNPISGHATLYWYQQILGQGPKLLIQFQNNGVVDDSQLPKDRFSAERLKGVDSTLKIQPAKLEDSAVYLCASSLGTGFEAFFGQGTRLTVV.

V is TRBV6-2 or TRBV6-3 and J is TRBJ2-4, with 7 nucleotides matching TRBD1. Germline V gene sequence: CDR1 MNHEY, CDR2 SVGEGT. V was pared by 2 bases and J by 15 bases, with 7 bases of the junction left unmatched. The CDR3 contains 12 residues. The CDR3 coding sequence is TGTGCCAGCAGTTACCAACAGGGGAATCGGTACTTC. It encodes CASSYQQGNRYF.

The V and J genes are TRBV7-2 and TRBJ2-5, with 8 nucleotides matching TRBD2. V lost 5 bases and J lost 10; bases outside the gene matches: 9. The germline CDR1 and CDR2 sequences are SGHTA and FQGNSA. The CDR3 sequence is 13 residues long. CDR3 protein: CASSPGTSRIQYF. The CDR3 DNA follows: TGTGCCAGCAGCCCAGGGACTAGTAGAATCCAGTACTTC.

The chain recombines TRBV4-1 with TRBJ1-6; D possibly corresponds to TRBD1 (6 bases). From germline, CDR1 is MGHRA and CDR2 YSYEKL. This CDR3 contains 15 residues. V was shortened by 0 bases and J by 10 bases, with 13 bases between the two germline ends. CDR3 protein: CASSQERGARSPLHF. CDR3 nucleotide sequence: TGCGCCAGCAGCCAAGAACGGGGGGCCAGGTCACCCCTCCACTTT.

Only one count was recorded for this clonotype. This rearrangement joins TRBV28 to TRBJ1-5; 8 bases map to TRBD1. Trimming took 6 bases from V and 3 from J; bases not matched to a gene: 7. The CDR3 sequence is 15 residues long. CDR1 and CDR2 (germline): MDHEN, SYDVKM. The CDR3, as DNA: TGTGCCAGCAGCCGACAGGGGACATACAATCAGCCCCAGCATTTT. Protein sequence: CASSRQGTYNQPQHF.

This clonotype was counted a few times. The V gene is TRBV18, the J gene TRBJ2-2, with 7 bases that match TRBD1. The CDR3 contains 15 residues. Germline loops: CDR1 KGHSH, CDR2 LQKENI. V was clipped by 6 bases and J by 0 bases; unmatched bases: 4. The CDR3 reads CASSPTGTNTGELFF. In DNA, the CDR3 is TGTGCCAGCTCCCCGACAGGGACGAACACCGGGGAGCTGTTTTTT.

CDR3 sequence reads: CASSPPDRGNTEAFF. The CDR3 DNA sequence: TGTGCCAGCAGCCCACCGGACAGGGGGAACACTGAAGCTTTCTTT. The rearrangement links TRBV5-4 to TRBJ1-1; TRBD1 agrees at 9 bases. Germline-derived CDR1 and CDR2 are SGHNT and YYREEE (reference sequence). The CDR3 has 15 residues. J was trimmed by 1 base and V by 4 bases; bases with no gene match: 5.

This clonotype was observed a handful of times. The gene calls are TRBV20-1 and TRBJ2-3; 9 nucleotides align to TRBD2. Trimming removed 6 bases from V and 1 base from J; junction bases left unmatched: 5. The CDR3 consists of 14 residues. Germline CDR1 is DFQATT and CDR2 is SNEGSKA (reference sequence). The CDR3: CSAFASGGTDTQYF. CDR3 DNA: TGCAGTGCCTTTGCTAGCGGGGGCACAGATACGCAGTATTTT.

In this sample, this clonotype is medium-sized. The chain joins TRBV24-1 to TRBJ1-5, with unresolved D. Trimming took off 4 bases at V and 3 bases at J, with 9 bases between the two ends. Germline CDR1 KGHDR, CDR2 SFDVKD. This CDR3 comprises 14 residues. The CDR3 nucleotides are TGTGCCACCAGTGAGGCCGGGGTCAATCAGCCCCAGCATTTT. Its protein product is CATSEAGVNQPQHF.

The rearrangement joins TRBV28 to TRBJ1-3; TRBD1 aligns across 8 bases. The CDR3 is made up of 15 amino acids. Germline CDR1 is MDHEN and CDR2 is SYDVKM. With 5 bases clipped from V and 2 bases from J, the junction kept 5 bases outside the gene matches. The CDR3 region is CASSPADRAGNTIYF. CDR3 coding DNA: TGTGCCAGCAGTCCAGCGGACAGGGCTGGAAACACCATATATTTT.

This clonotype has only a few counts. The chain is built from TRBV12-3 or TRBV12-4 and TRBJ1-5, with D uncertain. Trimming cost V 9 bases and J 2 bases, with 11 bases left between them. The CDR3 consists of 13 residues. The CDR3 sequence: CASTLSRNQPQHF. DNA for the CDR3: TGTGCCAGTACACTAAGTCGCAATCAGCCCCAGCATTTT.

The chain is built from TRBV28 and TRBJ1-6; 9 nucleotides line up with TRBD1. V lost 6 bases to trimming and J lost 10 bases; unmatched junction nucleotides: 10. Germline CDR1 and CDR2: MDHEN and SYDVKM. CDR3 size: 15 residues. CDR3 bases: TGTGCCAGCAGCGACCGGACAGGGGAACGATCACCCCTCCACTTT. Its translation is CASSDRTGERSPLHF.

The chain recombines TRBV6-1 with TRBJ1-4, with TRBD1 identical over 10 bases. Germline lookup yields CDR1 MNHNS and CDR2 SASEGT. Trimming cost V 6 bases and J 10 bases; bases outside gene matches: 14. The CDR3 covers 16 residues. The DNA of the CDR3 is TGTGCCAGCAGAAACGCCGAGGGACAGGGGATTGGAAAACTGTTTTTT. It specifies CASRNAEGQGIGKLFF.

CDR3 DNA: TGTGCCAGTAGGGACAACTGGAACACTGAAGCTTTCTTT. This sequence encodes CASRDNWNTEAFF. The chain combines TRBV6-2 or TRBV6-3 with TRBJ1-1, with a weak D call TRBD1 (6 bases). Germline V gene sequence: CDR1 MNHEY, CDR2 SVGEGT. The V end was cut by 9 bases, the J end by 1 base, with 12 bases between. This CDR3 region has 13 residues.

The chain couples TRBV6-2 or TRBV6-3 to TRBJ1-5; tentatively, D is TRBD1 (5 bases). Trimming removed 0 bases at V and 4 bases at J, with 13 bases between. CDR1 is MNHEY and CDR2 is SVGEGT in the germline V gene. The CDR3 consists of 16 residues. The CDR3 nucleotides are TGTGCCAGCAGTTACTCTTCCCTGGGGGTAAATCAGCCCCAGCATTTT. Its translation: CASSYSSLGVNQPQHF.

A few counts support this clonotype. The CDR3 nucleotides are TGCAGTGCTAGAGATGCGGGTGGGGGCAATGAAAAACTGTTTTTT. This sequence encodes CSARDAGGGNEKLFF. The J gene is TRBJ1-4, the V gene TRBV20-1; possibly TRBD1 for D (6 bases). The V gene lost 0 bases and the J gene lost 5 bases, with 13 bases spanning the gap. The CDR3 spans 15 residues. Germline V lookup: CDR1 DFQATT, CDR2 SNEGSKA (reference sequence).

J is TRBJ2-7 and V is TRBV5-1, with 8 bases lining up with TRBD2. The CDR3 contains 14 residues. V dropped 3 bases and J dropped 6; count of bases not matched to a gene: 8. Germline V lookup: CDR1 SGHRS, CDR2 YFSETQ. The CDR3 loop is CASSSRAGVGEQYF. In DNA, the CDR3 is TGCGCCAGCAGCTCTCGAGCGGGGGTGGGCGAGCAGTACTTC.

CDR3 DNA: TGTGCCAGCAGCTTAGCTTACCCGCCGGACTCTGGGGCCAACGTCCTGACTTTC. Translated: CASSLAYPPDSGANVLTF. The chain has TRBV11-3 and TRBJ2-6; D gene ambiguous. The ends were cut back, 1 base at V and 0 bases at J, with 13 bases in the middle. The germline V gene has CDR1 SGHNT and CDR2 YENEEA. This CDR3 is 18 amino acids long.

This chain connects TRBV2 to TRBJ2-3, with TRBD1 identical over 7 bases. V trimming: 8 bases; J trimming: 3 bases; junction bases outside the gene matches: 8. The CDR3 covers 14 residues. CDR1 SNHLY and CDR2 FYNNEI come from the germline V gene. This CDR3 reads CASGKTGWTDTQYF. The CDR3 DNA follows: TGTGCCAGCGGGAAGACAGGGTGGACAGATACGCAGTATTTT.

The J gene is TRBJ1-1, the V gene TRBV6-4; the D is unclear. Per the germline V gene, CDR1 is MRHNA and CDR2 is SNTAGT. The CDR3 sequence is 13 residues long. The V gene lost 6 bases and the J gene lost 0 bases, with 8 bases spanning the gap. The CDR3 coding sequence is TGTGCCAGCAGCACGGGGATGAACACTGAAGCTTTCTTT. Protein product: CASSTGMNTEAFF.

The rearrangement joins TRBV14 to TRBJ2-3, with D perhaps matching TRBD1 (6 bases). This CDR3 contains 17 residues. CDR1 is SGHDN, CDR2 FVKESK, per germline. V dropped 4 bases and J dropped 0 bases, with 17 bases sitting between them. Here the CDR3 reads CASSPLATGHSTDTQYF. CDR3 DNA: TGTGCCAGCAGCCCTTTAGCGACAGGACACAGCACAGATACGCAGTATTTT.

The chain has TRBV6-5 and TRBJ2-3; D uncertain. The germline gives CDR1 MNHEY, CDR2 SVGAGI. Trimming pared 2 bases from V and 5 bases from J, leaving 5 bases between. This CDR3 is 12 amino acids long. For the CDR3, the DNA is TGTGCCAGCAGTTACACGGGAGATACGCAGTATTTT. It is translated as CASSYTGDTQYF.

This clonotype was detected only a few times. The V and J genes are TRBV12-3 or TRBV12-4 and TRBJ1-1, with D perhaps matching TRBD1 (6 bases). The CDR3 totals 12 residues. Trimming shortened V by 6 bases and J by 3 bases, and 8 bases separated the two germline ends. CDR3 region: CASRDSYTEAFF. The CDR3 DNA sequence: TGTGCCAGCAGGGACAGTTACACTGAAGCTTTCTTT.